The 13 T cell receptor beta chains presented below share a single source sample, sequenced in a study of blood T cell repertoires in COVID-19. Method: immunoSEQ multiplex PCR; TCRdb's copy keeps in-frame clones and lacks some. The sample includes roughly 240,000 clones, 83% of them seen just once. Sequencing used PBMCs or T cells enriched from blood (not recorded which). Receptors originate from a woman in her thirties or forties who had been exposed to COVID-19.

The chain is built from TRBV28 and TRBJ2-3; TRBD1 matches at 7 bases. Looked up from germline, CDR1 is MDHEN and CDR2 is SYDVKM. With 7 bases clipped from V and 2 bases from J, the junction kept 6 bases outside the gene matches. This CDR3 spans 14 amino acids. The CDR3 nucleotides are TGTGCCAGCACAACGGGACAGCACACAGATACGCAGTATTTT. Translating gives CASTTGQHTDTQYF.

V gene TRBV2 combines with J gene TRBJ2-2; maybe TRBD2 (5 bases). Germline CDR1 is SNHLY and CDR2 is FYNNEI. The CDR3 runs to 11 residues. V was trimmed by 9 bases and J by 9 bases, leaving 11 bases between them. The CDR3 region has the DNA TGTGCCAGTAAACTAGGATGGGAGCTGTTTTTT. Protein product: CASKLGWELFF.

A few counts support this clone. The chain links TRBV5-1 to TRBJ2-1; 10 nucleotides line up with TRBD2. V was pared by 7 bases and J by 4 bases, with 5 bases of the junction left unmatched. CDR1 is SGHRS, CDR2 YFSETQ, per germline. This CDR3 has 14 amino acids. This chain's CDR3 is CASGAGGLYNEQFF. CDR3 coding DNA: TGCGCCAGCGGAGCGGGGGGGCTATACAATGAGCAGTTCTTC.

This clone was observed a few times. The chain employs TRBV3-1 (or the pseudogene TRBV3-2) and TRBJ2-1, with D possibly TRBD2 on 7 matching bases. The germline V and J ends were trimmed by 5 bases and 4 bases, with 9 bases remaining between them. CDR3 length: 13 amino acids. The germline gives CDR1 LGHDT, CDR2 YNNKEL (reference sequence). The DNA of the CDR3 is TGTGCCAGCAGCAGGGGGGGTTACAATGAGCAGTTCTTC. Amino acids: CASSRGGYNEQFF.

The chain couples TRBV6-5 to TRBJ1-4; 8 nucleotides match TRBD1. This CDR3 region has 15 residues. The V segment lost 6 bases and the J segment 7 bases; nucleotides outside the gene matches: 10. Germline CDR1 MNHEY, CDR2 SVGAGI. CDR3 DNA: TGTGCCAGCAGGCGTAACAGGGGGGTTGTTGAAAAACTGTTTTTT. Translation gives CASRRNRGVVEKLFF.

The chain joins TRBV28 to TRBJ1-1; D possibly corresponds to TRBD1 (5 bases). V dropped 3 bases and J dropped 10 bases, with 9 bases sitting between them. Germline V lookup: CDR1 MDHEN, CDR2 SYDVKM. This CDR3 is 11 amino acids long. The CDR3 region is CASSFREVAFF. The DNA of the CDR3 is TGTGCCAGCAGTTTCAGGGAAGTAGCTTTCTTT. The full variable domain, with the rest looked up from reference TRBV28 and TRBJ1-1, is DVKVTQSSRYLVKRTGEKVFLECVQDMDHENMFWYRQDPGLGLRLIYFSYDVKMKEKGDIPEGYSVSREKKERFSLILESASTNQTSMYLCASSFREVAFFGQGTRLTVV.

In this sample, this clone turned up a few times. The CDR3: CASKDPLGAEKLFF. The CDR3 DNA reads TGTGCCAGCAAGGATCCCCTGGGCGCAGAAAAACTGTTTTTT. This chain links TRBV6-5 with TRBJ1-4; D not certain. V was clipped by 7 bases and J by 8 bases, with 17 bases between them. The germline V gene encodes CDR1 MNHEY and CDR2 SVGAGI. The CDR3 has 14 amino acids.

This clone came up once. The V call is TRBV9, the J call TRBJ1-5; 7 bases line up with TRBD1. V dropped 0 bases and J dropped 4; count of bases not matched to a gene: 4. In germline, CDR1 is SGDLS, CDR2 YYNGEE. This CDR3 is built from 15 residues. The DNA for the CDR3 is TGTGCCAGCAGCGTAGAAGGGACAGCGAATCAGCCCCAGCATTTT. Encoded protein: CASSVEGTANQPQHF.

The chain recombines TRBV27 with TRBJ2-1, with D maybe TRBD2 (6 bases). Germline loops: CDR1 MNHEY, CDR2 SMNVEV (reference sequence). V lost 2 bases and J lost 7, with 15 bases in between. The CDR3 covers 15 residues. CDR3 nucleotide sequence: TGTGCCAGCAGTTTACTGGACGGGGGTTCGAATGAGCAGTTCTTC. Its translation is CASSLLDGGSNEQFF.

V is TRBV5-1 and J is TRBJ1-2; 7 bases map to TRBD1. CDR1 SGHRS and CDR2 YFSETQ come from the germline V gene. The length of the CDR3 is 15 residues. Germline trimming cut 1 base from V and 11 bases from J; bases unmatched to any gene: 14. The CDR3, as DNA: TGCGCCAGCAGCTTGCGTGCAGGACAGGAGGAGGCTTACACCTTC. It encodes CASSLRAGQEEAYTF. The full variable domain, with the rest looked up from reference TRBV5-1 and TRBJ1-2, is KAGVTQTPRYLIKTRGQQVTLSCSPISGHRSVSWYQQTPGQGLQFLFEYFSETQRNKGNFPGRFSGRQFSNSRSEMNVSTLELGDSALYLCASSLRAGQEEAYTFGSGTRLTVV.

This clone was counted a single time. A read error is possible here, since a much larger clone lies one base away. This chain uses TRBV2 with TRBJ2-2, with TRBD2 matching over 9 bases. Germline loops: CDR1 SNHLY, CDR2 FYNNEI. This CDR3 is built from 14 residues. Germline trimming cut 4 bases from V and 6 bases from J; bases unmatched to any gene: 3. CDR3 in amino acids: CASSGRGGAGELFF. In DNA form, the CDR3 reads TGTGCCAGCAGTGGGCGCGGGGGGGCCGGGGAGCTGTTTTTT.

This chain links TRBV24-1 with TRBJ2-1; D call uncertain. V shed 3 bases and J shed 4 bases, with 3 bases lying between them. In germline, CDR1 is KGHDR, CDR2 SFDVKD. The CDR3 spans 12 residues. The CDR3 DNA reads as TGTGCCACCAGTGATCCGTACAATGAGCAGTTCTTC. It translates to CATSDPYNEQFF.

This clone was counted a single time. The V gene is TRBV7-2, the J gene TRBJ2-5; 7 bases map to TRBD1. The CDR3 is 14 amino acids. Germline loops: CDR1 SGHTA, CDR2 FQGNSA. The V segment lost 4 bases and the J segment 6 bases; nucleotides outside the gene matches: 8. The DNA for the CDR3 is TGTGCCAGCAGCTCTCAGACAGGGATGCAGACCCAGTACTTC. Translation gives CASSSQTGMQTQYF.